These 31 T cell receptor beta chains were all obtained from the same sample, sequenced in a study of cytomegalovirus exposure and HLA in healthy donors. Use of 60 Vbeta and 13 Jbeta primers characterized the PCR. Clones were sequenced by immunoSEQ multiplex PCR, and TCRdb holds only the in-frame ones, with some missing. Found here are about 170,000 clones; the top ten clones hold about 0.81%. The material sequenced was PBMCs. The receptors here all came from a woman under 30 in good health and CMV-seropositive.

The chain employs TRBV15 and TRBJ2-7; 10 bases fit TRBD2. The germline V gene has CDR1 LNHNV and CDR2 YYDKDF (reference sequence). The CDR3 extends over 17 amino acids. V shed 2 bases and J 0 bases; nucleotides not matched to a gene: 7. The DNA for the CDR3 is TGTGCCACCAGCAGATCCCACCTAGCGGGGGACTCCTACGAGCAGTACTTC. Translated, it gives CATSRSHLAGDSYEQYF.

This chain links TRBV30 with TRBJ2-7; TRBD1 might be the D (5 bases). Between the trimmed V and J ends, which lost 0 bases and 6 bases, there was a span of 12 bases. The germline gives CDR1 GTSNPN, CDR2 SVGIG (reference sequence). The CDR3 contains 13 residues. The CDR3 nucleotides read TGTGCCTGGAGTGTAACAGGACGAGGCGAGCAGTACTTC. Translating gives CAWSVTGRGEQYF. Together with reference TRBV30 and TRBJ2-7, the CDR3 gives the full variable domain: SQTIHQWPATLVQPVGSPLSLECTVEGTSNPNLYWYRQAAGRGLQLLFYSVGIGQISSEVPQNLSASRPQDRQFILSSKKLLLSDSGFYLCAWSVTGRGEQYFGPGTRLTVT.

The chain recombines TRBV11-3 with TRBJ2-1; maybe TRBD2 (7 bases). This CDR3 is built from 16 residues. Germline loops: CDR1 SGHNT, CDR2 YENEEA. Trimming cost V 5 bases and J 0 bases, with 14 bases left between them. CDR3 DNA: TGTGCCAGCAGCCGAGGGGGGGGGAGCTCCTACAATGAGCAGTTCTTC. Translation: CASSRGGGSSYNEQFF.

The V and J genes are TRBV19 and TRBJ2-3, with TRBD2 matching over 12 bases. V trimming: 2 bases; J trimming: 2 bases; junction bases outside the gene matches: 2. The CDR3 has 16 amino acids. Germline CDR1 and CDR2: LNHDA and SQIVND (reference sequence). The CDR3 DNA sequence: TGTGCCAGTAGTATAACTAGCGGGGGGCACACAGATACGCAGTATTTT. Its translation is CASSITSGGHTDTQYF.

V usage is TRBV13 and J usage is TRBJ1-1; 9 nucleotides align to TRBD1. Germline loops: CDR1 PRHDT, CDR2 FYEKMQ (reference sequence). This CDR3 region has 14 residues. J lost 5 bases, V lost 5 bases, and 6 bases had no gene match. DNA of the CDR3: TGTGCCAGCAGCCCTCGGACAGGGGTTACTGAAGCTTTCTTT. Amino acids: CASSPRTGVTEAFF.

The chain is built from TRBV18 and TRBJ2-3; D uncertain. Trimming stripped 3 bases from V and 2 bases from J, with 9 bases between. The CDR3 spans 14 residues. Per the germline V gene, CDR1 is KGHSH and CDR2 is LQKENI. The CDR3 is CASSPQRATDTQYF. The CDR3 nucleotides read TGTGCCAGCTCACCGCAACGAGCCACAGATACGCAGTATTTT.

The CDR3 spells CASSPPDRAKEPQHF. DNA for the CDR3: TGTGCCAGCTCACCACCGGACAGGGCTAAGGAGCCCCAGCATTTT. The chain couples TRBV18 to TRBJ1-5, with 8 positions matching TRBD1. CDR1 is KGHSH, CDR2 LQKENI, per germline. J was trimmed by 8 bases and V by 0 bases; bases with no gene match: 6. The CDR3 runs 15 residues.

The chain links TRBV7-6 to TRBJ2-7, with TRBD2 as a possible D gene (6 bases). The CDR3 covers 13 residues. Germline values: CDR1 SGHVS, CDR2 FNYEAQ. Trimming left V 1 base short and J 5 bases short, with 9 bases between. CDR3 loop: CASSLDGEDEQYF. The CDR3 bases are TGTGCCAGCAGCTTAGATGGGGAGGACGAGCAGTACTTC.

This chain joins TRBV5-1 and TRBJ2-1, with a possible D match to TRBD1 (5 bases). Trimming left V 0 bases short and J 1 base short, with 11 bases between. The CDR3 is 16 amino acids. The germline gives CDR1 SGHRS, CDR2 YFSETQ. For the CDR3, the DNA is TGCGCCAGCAGCTTGGGGCAGGCAGGGTCCTACAATGAGCAGTTCTTC. Its protein product is CASSLGQAGSYNEQFF.

The CDR3 spells CSAPGIETQYF. CDR3 bases: TGCAGTGCCCCCGGGATCGAGACCCAGTACTTC. V usage is TRBV20-1 and J usage is TRBJ2-5, with a tentative D call TRBD2 (5 bases). V was shortened by 6 bases and J by 5 bases, with 10 bases between the two germline ends. Germline CDR1 and CDR2: DFQATT and SNEGSKA (reference sequence). The CDR3 totals 11 residues.

V gene TRBV27 combines with J gene TRBJ1-5; D unresolved. This CDR3 region has 16 residues. With 2 bases removed from V and 4 bases from J, the gap between germline ends came to 15 bases. Germline-derived CDR1 and CDR2 are MNHEY and SMNVEV (reference sequence). The CDR3 DNA reads TGTGCCAGCAGTTTAAAGGGCTCCGGGATAAATCAGCCCCAGCATTTT. Translated, it gives CASSLKGSGINQPQHF.

V gene TRBV19 combines with J gene TRBJ2-5; 9 nucleotides line up with TRBD1. The CDR3 contains 16 residues. The V gene end was trimmed by 4 bases and the J gene end by 1 base; junction bases not matched to a gene: 7. Looked up from germline, CDR1 is LNHDA and CDR2 is SQIVND (reference sequence). In DNA, the CDR3 is TGTGCCAGTAGTAAGGGACAGGGAGAGACCCAAGAGACCCAGTACTTC. Translating gives CASSKGQGETQETQYF.

A word on this clone: Other DNA sequences in the same sample also yield this CDR3. The rearrangement uses TRBV4-3 and TRBJ2-7; D not resolved. The CDR3 extends over 13 amino acids. Between the trimmed V and J ends, which lost 8 bases and 3 bases, there was a span of 14 bases. Germline V lookup: CDR1 LGHNA, CDR2 YSLEER. The CDR3 reads CASSIRRSYEQYF. The CDR3 DNA sequence: TGCGCCAGCTCGATAAGAAGGAGCTACGAGCAGTACTTC.

Details on this clone: Relative to the germline gene, one junction end is altered; a read error may explain this. The chain carries TRBV7-9 and TRBJ1-1, with D tentatively TRBD1 (6 bases). Germline V gene data show CDR1 as SEHNR and CDR2 as FQNEAQ (reference sequence). The CDR3 is 15 residues long. CDR3 sequence: CASSPTDRLNTEAFF. In nucleotides, the CDR3 is TGTGCCAGCAGCCCTACCGACAGGCTGAATACTGAAGCTTTCTTT.

This chain connects TRBV5-8 to TRBJ2-7, with TRBD1 identical over 8 bases. Germline values: CDR1 SGHTS, CDR2 YDEGEE. Germline trimming cut 3 bases from V and 6 bases from J; bases unmatched to any gene: 8. The CDR3 extends over 14 amino acids. CDR3 bases: TGTGCCAGCAGCTCGCGGACAGGGATCAGCGAGCAGTACTTC. It encodes CASSSRTGISEQYF. The entire variable domain, with the rest obtained from reference TRBV5-8 and TRBJ2-7, is as follows: EAGVTQSPTHLIKTRGQQATLRCSPISGHTSVYWYQQALGLGLQFLLWYDEGEERNRGNFPPRFSGRQFPNYSSELNVNALELEDSALYLCASSSRTGISEQYFGPGTRLTVT.

This chain connects TRBV12-5 to TRBJ2-7; a weak D match, TRBD1 (5 bases). This CDR3 is 18 amino acids long. The germline CDR1 and CDR2 sequences are LGHNT and FRNRAP. Trimming shortened V by 0 bases and J by 0 bases, and 18 bases separated the two germline ends. The CDR3 DNA sequence: TGTGCTAGTGGTTTGGTAGGTGAAGGGGATCCCAGCTCCTACGAGCAGTACTTC. Translation: CASGLVGEGDPSSYEQYF.

The CDR3 DNA reads as TGTGCCATCAGTGAGTCATCGGGGATCCATGGCTACACCTTC. Residues: CAISESSGIHGYTF. The chain is built from TRBV10-3 and TRBJ1-2, with D hard to call. The germline V gene has CDR1 ENHRY and CDR2 SYGVKD. V was clipped by 0 bases and J by 6 bases, with 11 bases between them. The CDR3 contains 14 residues.

The chain uses TRBV7-2 and TRBJ1-3; D not certain. V was clipped by 1 base and J by 0 bases, with 10 bases between them. The germline CDR1 and CDR2 sequences are SGHTA and FQGNSA. This CDR3 is built from 16 residues. CDR3: CASSLDRKLSGNTIYF. In nucleotides, the CDR3 is TGTGCCAGCAGCTTAGACAGAAAGCTCTCTGGAAACACCATATATTTT. Full variable domain (rest looked up from reference TRBV7-2 and TRBJ1-3): GAGVSQSPSNKVTEKGKDVELRCDPISGHTALYWYRQSLGQGLEFLIYFQGNSAPDKSGLPSDRFSAERTGGSVSTLTIQRTQQEDSAVYLCASSLDRKLSGNTIYFGEGSWLTVV.

This chain links TRBV27 with TRBJ1-5; maybe TRBD1 (6 bases). CDR3 length: 16 amino acids. V gave up 5 bases and J gave up 2 bases, with 16 bases separating them. CDR1 is MNHEY and CDR2 is SMNVEV in the germline V gene (reference sequence). CDR3 DNA: TGTGCCAGCAGTCCCTCGAGGGGGACCGGCAATCAGCCCCAGCATTTT. The encoded protein is CASSPSRGTGNQPQHF.

This rearrangement joins TRBV2 to TRBJ2-1; 9 nucleotides line up with TRBD1. Trimming took 6 bases from V and 5 from J; bases not matched to a gene: 2. The CDR3 has 13 amino acids. In germline, CDR1 is SNHLY, CDR2 FYNNEI. CDR3 in amino acids: CASRGQGHNEQFF. In DNA, the CDR3 is TGTGCCAGCAGGGGACAGGGCCACAATGAGCAGTTCTTC.

The rearrangement joins TRBV30 to TRBJ1-2, with D unresolved. The germline V gene has CDR1 GTSNPN and CDR2 SVGIG (reference sequence). CDR3 length: 10 residues. V gave up 6 bases and J gave up 6 bases, with 8 bases separating them. The CDR3 DNA follows: TGTGCCTGTCGTTCCGATGGCTACACCTTC. Its translation is CACRSDGYTF.

This chain links TRBV14 with TRBJ1-6, with D unresolved. Trimming removed 0 bases at V and 8 bases at J, with 8 bases between. Germline CDR1 SGHDN, CDR2 FVKESK. The CDR3 is 14 amino acids. The CDR3 region is CASSQETTYSPLHF. CDR3 coding DNA: TGTGCCAGCAGCCAAGAGACGACTTATTCACCCCTCCACTTT. The whole variable domain, filled in from reference TRBV14 and TRBJ1-6, reads EAGVTQFPSHSVIEKGQTVTLRCDPISGHDNLYWYRRVMGKEIKFLLHFVKESKQDESGMPNNRFLAERTGGTYSTLKVQPAELEDSGVYFCASSQETTYSPLHFGNGTRLTVT.

The rearrangement uses TRBV9 and TRBJ2-3; 9 bases are a match to TRBD1. V lost 3 bases to trimming and J lost 6 bases; unmatched junction nucleotides: 8. The CDR3 has 15 amino acids. The germline gives CDR1 SGDLS, CDR2 YYNGEE. Here the CDR3 reads CASSATGGAGDTQYF. The CDR3 DNA is TGTGCCAGCAGCGCTACAGGGGGCGCAGGGGATACGCAGTATTTT.

The chain has TRBV2 and TRBJ2-5; D ambiguous. The V end lost 6 bases, the J end lost 4 bases, and 9 bases lay between the germline ends. Looked up from germline, CDR1 is SNHLY and CDR2 is FYNNEI. This CDR3 has 12 amino acids. CDR3 loop: CASRRMGETQYF. The CDR3 nucleotides read TGTGCCAGCAGGAGGATGGGAGAGACCCAGTACTTC.

The chain links TRBV10-1 to TRBJ2-7; D gene ambiguous. V lost 2 bases to trimming and J lost 2 bases, with 7 bases between them. From germline, CDR1 is WNHNN and CDR2 SYGVQD (reference sequence). The CDR3 totals 13 residues. The DNA of the CDR3 is TGCGCCAGCAGTGAGCACGGTACCTACGAGCAGTACTTC. The encoded protein is CASSEHGTYEQYF.

The chain recombines TRBV9 with TRBJ2-1, with D tentatively TRBD2 (6 bases). The V gene's germline CDR1 is SGDLS and CDR2 YYNGEE. V was trimmed by 3 bases and J by 0 bases, leaving 13 bases between them. The CDR3 is 16 residues long. The DNA of the CDR3 is TGTGCCAGCAGCGGGTCTAGCGTGTTCTCCTACAATGAGCAGTTCTTC. Its translation: CASSGSSVFSYNEQFF.

This chain joins TRBV6-1 and TRBJ2-7; TRBD2 agrees at 9 bases. This CDR3 is 14 amino acids long. The germline V gene has CDR1 MNHNS and CDR2 SASEGT. The V segment lost 5 bases and the J segment 2 bases; nucleotides outside the gene matches: 4. As DNA, the CDR3 is TGTGCCAGCAGTCAGCGGGAGGCACCCTACGAGCAGTACTTC. It codes for CASSQREAPYEQYF.

The rearrangement uses TRBV9 and TRBJ2-2, with 7 bases that match TRBD2. Unmatched junction bases numbered 3, after V lost 0 bases and J lost 7 bases. The CDR3 runs to 14 residues. Per the germline V gene, CDR1 is SGDLS and CDR2 is YYNGEE. The CDR3 loop is CASSVGEGIGELFF. CDR3 coding DNA: TGTGCCAGCAGCGTAGGGGAGGGGATCGGGGAGCTGTTTTTT.

CDR3 residues: CASSNQGYEQYF. The CDR3 DNA reads as TGTGCCAGCTCCAATCAGGGATACGAGCAGTACTTC. The rearrangement joins TRBV2 to TRBJ2-7; TRBD1 is a possible D gene (5 bases). Germline V gene lookup returns CDR1 SNHLY and CDR2 FYNNEI. This CDR3 is 12 amino acids long. V was cut by 8 bases and J by 4 bases, with 12 bases left in between.

This chain links TRBV6-7 with TRBJ2-5; 7 bases line up with TRBD2. TRBV6-7 is classed as an ORF, of uncertain function. The junction had 19 bases not matched to a gene; V was cut back by 7 bases and J by 5 bases. The CDR3 runs to 17 residues. CDR3 amino acids: CASTHPWGGPRGETQYF. The CDR3 DNA sequence: TGTGCCAGCACTCACCCATGGGGGGGACCCCGAGGGGAGACCCAGTACTTC.

This chain joins TRBV25-1 and TRBJ1-1; D might be TRBD1 (5 bases). Germline V lookup: CDR1 MGHDK, CDR2 SYGVNS. This CDR3 has 16 residues. Deletions cut 6 bases from V and 0 bases from J, with 17 bases between. CDR3 bases: TGTGCCAGCAGAAGAACAAGTTCGGACATGAACACTGAAGCTTTCTTT. It yields the protein CASRRTSSDMNTEAFF.